Here is one T cell receptor beta chain with its context. Germline V gene lookup returns CDR1 MDHEN and CDR2 SYDVKM. CDR3 size: 13 residues. Trimming cost V 6 bases and J 2 bases, with 10 bases left between them. Here immunoSEQ multiplex PCR was the method, and the copy in TCRdb shows in-frame clones only, minus some. Of about 730,000 clones in the sample, 70% to 90% are singletons; the top ten hold more than 0.01%. The data are from a study of shared T cell receptors in the human thymus. This sample also belongs to another study, concerning human thymus T cells.

This TCR derives from a girl younger than two with a congenital heart defect. The chain couples TRBV28 to TRBJ1-2, with unresolved D. The source material was thymocytes. CDR3 region: CASSEGRNYGYTF. The CDR3, as DNA: TGTGCCAGCAGCGAGGGTAGGAACTATGGCTACACCTTC.